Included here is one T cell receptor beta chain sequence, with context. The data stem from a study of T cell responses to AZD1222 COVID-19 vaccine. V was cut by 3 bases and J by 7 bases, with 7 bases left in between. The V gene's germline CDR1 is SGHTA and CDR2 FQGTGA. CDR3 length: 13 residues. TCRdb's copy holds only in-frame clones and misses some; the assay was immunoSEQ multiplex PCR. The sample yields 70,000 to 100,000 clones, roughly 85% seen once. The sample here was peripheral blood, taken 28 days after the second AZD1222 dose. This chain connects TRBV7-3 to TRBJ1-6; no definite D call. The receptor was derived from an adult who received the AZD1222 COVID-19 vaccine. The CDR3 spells CASSFGLNSPLHF. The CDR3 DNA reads TGTGCCAGCAGCTTCGGTTTGAATTCACCCCTCCACTTT.